A selection of T cell receptor beta chains follows, all from one sample in a study of OX40 agonist ivuxolimab in advanced cancers. Generated by immunoSEQ multiplex PCR, the TCRdb table keeps only in-frame clones and is missing some. The table includes about 9,100 clones, almost 90% detected once. Here the sequenced sample was CD4+ or CD8+ T cells sorted from blood, taken in a trial of the OX40 agonist ivuxolimab. These receptors all stem from an adult with an advanced solid tumor such as melanoma, head and neck, liver or kidney cancer. Each CDR3 is given with its conserved first and last residue. A D gene is named only where the DNA matches it firmly. The size entry is marked missing in some rows and otherwise reads once, few, many or a size class.

cdr3_aa	cdr3_nt	clone_size	j_call	v_call	d_call
CASSLAQGGGTEAFF	TGCGCCAGCAGCTTGGCCCAGGGGGGCGGCACTGAAGCTTTCTTT	once	TRBJ1-1	TRBV5-1	TRBD1
CASSDSTSGVDTQYF	TGTGCCAGCAGTGACTCGACTAGCGGGGTGGATACGCAGTATTTT	.	TRBJ2-3	TRBV6-4	TRBD2
CASSLIGKLAGTDTQYF	TGTGCCAGCAGCTTAATAGGGAAACTAGCGGGCACAGATACGCAGTATTTT	.	TRBJ2-3	TRBV7-6	TRBD2
CASSYTPGQGATEAFF	TGTGCCAGCAGTTACACTCCGGGACAGGGGGCCACTGAAGCTTTCTTT	.	TRBJ1-1	TRBV6-5	TRBD1
CASSTRAKSQSRANVLTF	TGTGCCAGTAGTACACGGGCGAAATCACAAAGTCGGGCCAACGTCCTGACTTTC	once	TRBJ2-6	TRBV19	.
CASSPAGGPTYEQYF	TGTGCCAGCAGTCCAGCGGGGGGGCCGACCTACGAGCAGTACTTC	once	TRBJ2-7	TRBV6-5	TRBD2
CASLPRGTEAFF	TGTGCCAGCCTCCCAAGGGGGACTGAAGCTTTCTTT	.	TRBJ1-1	TRBV2	.
CASSLWLAGGYEQFF	TGTGCCAGCAGCTTGTGGCTAGCGGGGGGTTATGAGCAGTTCTTC	once	TRBJ2-1	TRBV5-5	TRBD2
CASSQYQGSNYGYTF	TGTGCCAGCAGCCAATACCAGGGATCTAACTATGGCTACACCTTC	.	TRBJ1-2	TRBV7-9	.
CASSPPRATHNEQFF	TGTGCCAGCTCACCACCGAGGGCTACACACAATGAGCAGTTCTTC	.	TRBJ2-1	TRBV18	.
CAALTSGGNTHDNEQFF	TGTGCCGCCCTGACTAGCGGGGGGAATACTCACGACAATGAGCAGTTCTTC	.	TRBJ2-1	TRBV2	TRBD2
CATMDRVGYSPLHF	TGTGCCACTATGGACAGGGTTGGGTATTCACCCCTCCACTTT	.	TRBJ1-6	TRBV15	TRBD1
CASSGGMRELFF	TGTGCCAGCAGCGGTGGGATGCGGGAGCTGTTTTTT	few	TRBJ2-2	TRBV9	.
CASSLRTWQGDEKLFF	TGTGCCAGCAGCTTACGCACCTGGCAGGGGGATGAAAAACTGTTTTTT	once	TRBJ1-4	TRBV11-2	TRBD1
CASSLSGGFQETQYF	TGTGCCAGCAGCTTAAGCGGGGGGTTTCAAGAGACCCAGTACTTC	.	TRBJ2-5	TRBV5-4	TRBD2
CASSSRKRTGATYEQYF	TGTGCCAGCAGCTCCCGAAAACGTACAGGAGCTACCTACGAGCAGTACTTC	few	TRBJ2-7	TRBV11-3	.
CASTLTSGGANEQFF	TGTGCCAGTACCCTCACTAGCGGGGGGGCCAATGAGCAGTTCTTC	once	TRBJ2-1	TRBV19	TRBD2
CASGYNEQFF	TGTGCCAGCGGCTACAATGAGCAGTTCTTC	.	TRBJ2-1	TRBV27	.
CASTPGASGSYEQYF	TGTGCCAGTACCCCTGGGGCTAGCGGGAGTTACGAGCAGTACTTC	.	TRBJ2-7	TRBV19	TRBD2
CASSLDSRLADRDTQYF	TGTGCCAGCAGCTTAGATTCGAGGCTAGCGGACCGAGATACGCAGTATTTT	.	TRBJ2-3	TRBV11-2	TRBD2
CASSVRTGSANEKLFF	TGTGCCAGCAGCGTACGGACAGGTAGTGCTAATGAAAAACTGTTTTTT	.	TRBJ1-4	TRBV9	TRBD1
CASSSNLLAGASYEQYF	TGTGCCAGCAGTTCGAACCTACTAGCGGGGGCCTCCTACGAGCAGTACTTC	.	TRBJ2-7	TRBV28	TRBD2
CASSPPYSREGYNEQFF	TGTGCCAGCAGCCCCCCATACTCTAGGGAGGGCTACAATGAGCAGTTCTTC	.	TRBJ2-1	TRBV7-9	TRBD2
CASSSTGTGNREQFF	TGTGCCAGCAGCTCAACCGGGACAGGGAATCGTGAGCAGTTCTTC	.	TRBJ2-1	TRBV7-3	TRBD1
CASSKSGGKETQYF	TGTGCCAGCTCCAAAAGCGGGGGAAAAGAGACCCAGTACTTC	.	TRBJ2-5	TRBV11-2	TRBD2
CASSLDRYNEQFF	TGTGCCAGCAGTTTGGACCGCTACAATGAGCAGTTCTTC	.	TRBJ2-1	TRBV27	.
CASSYSGQGVDEAFF	TGTGCCAGCAGTTACTCTGGACAGGGGGTAGATGAAGCTTTCTTT	.	TRBJ1-1	TRBV6-5	TRBD1
CASSLLRSETQYF	TGTGCCAGCAGTTTACTCCGCTCGGAGACCCAGTACTTC	.	TRBJ2-5	TRBV27	.
CASSLTGMLEETQYF	TGTGCCAGCAGCTTAACAGGGATGCTGGAGGAGACCCAGTACTTC	.	TRBJ2-5	TRBV7-3	.
CASSGQGLNSPLHF	TGTGCCAGCAGCGGACAGGGCCTAAATTCACCCCTCCACTTT	.	TRBJ1-6	TRBV9	TRBD1
CASRQGPGELFF	TGTGCCAGTAGACAGGGGCCCGGGGAGCTGTTTTTT	few	TRBJ2-2	TRBV19	TRBD1
CASSYATNARELFF	TGTGCCAGCAGTTACGCGACCAACGCCCGGGAGCTGTTTTTT	.	TRBJ2-2	TRBV6-5	.
CASSESRTPYEQYF	TGCGCCAGCAGTGAGTCGAGAACCCCCTACGAGCAGTACTTC	.	TRBJ2-7	TRBV10-2	.
CASSLLPPLAASTDTQYF	TGTGCCAGCAGCCTATTACCGCCGCTAGCGGCCTCCACAGATACGCAGTATTTT	.	TRBJ2-3	TRBV11-3	TRBD2
CSVEDIPKPLPNEKLFF	TGCAGCGTTGAAGATATCCCGAAACCTCTGCCGAATGAAAAACTGTTTTTT	.	TRBJ1-4	TRBV29-1	.
CASSLAGYGYTF	TGTGCCAGCAGTTTAGCAGGGTATGGCTACACCTTC	.	TRBJ1-2	TRBV28	.
CASSLAQGSYNEQFF	TGTGCCAGCAGCTTAGCGCAGGGCTCCTACAATGAGCAGTTCTTC	.	TRBJ2-1	TRBV7-9	.
CASGGFTYEQYF	TGTGCCAGCGGAGGTTTCACCTACGAGCAGTACTTC	.	TRBJ2-7	TRBV5-6	.
CASSQPDRATNEKLFF	TGTGCCAGCAGCCAACCGGACAGAGCAACTAATGAAAAACTGTTTTTT	.	TRBJ1-4	TRBV11-2	.
CASSASGVDYGYTF	TGTGCCAGCAGTGCTTCAGGGGTGGACTATGGCTACACCTTC	.	TRBJ1-2	TRBV2	.
CASTGRGGPETQYF	TGTGCCAGCACTGGGCGGGGGGGCCCGGAGACCCAGTACTTC	.	TRBJ2-5	TRBV6-5	TRBD2
CASSLQRNYGYTF	TGTGCCAGCAGTTTACAGCGGAACTATGGCTACACCTTC	once	TRBJ1-2	TRBV27	.
CASSDRAPYEQYF	TGTGCCAGCAGTGATAGGGCTCCCTACGAGCAGTACTTC	.	TRBJ2-7	TRBV6-1	.
CASSHSLAGGPVSYEQYF	TGCGCCAGCAGCCATTCACTAGCGGGGGGGCCAGTCTCCTACGAGCAGTACTTC	once	TRBJ2-7	TRBV4-1	TRBD2
CSVEEGHIDGNEQFF	TGCAGCGTTGAAGAGGGGCACATCGACGGCAATGAGCAGTTCTTC	.	TRBJ2-1	TRBV29-1	.
CASSLDAGLMNTEAFF	TGTGCCAGCAGCTTAGATGCAGGTCTCATGAACACTGAAGCTTTCTTT	.	TRBJ1-1	TRBV11-2	.
CASSLIRGGPNTGELFF	TGTGCCAGCAGCTTAATTAGAGGTGGGCCGAACACCGGGGAGCTGTTTTTT	.	TRBJ2-2	TRBV7-2	.
CASSFGTGYSYEQYF	TGCGCCAGCAGCTTCGGGACAGGGTACTCCTACGAGCAGTACTTC	.	TRBJ2-7	TRBV5-1	TRBD1
CASSQGPTLKTNEKLFF	TGTGCCAGCAGCCAAGGCCCGACCCTAAAAACTAATGAAAAACTGTTTTTT	once	TRBJ1-4	TRBV5-4	.
CASSLNAGTGVPGELFF	TGTGCCAGCAGCTTAAACGCCGGGACAGGGGTGCCCGGGGAGCTGTTTTTT	.	TRBJ2-2	TRBV11-2	TRBD1
CASSLGTGIIPLHF	TGTGCCAGCAGCCTGGGGACGGGGATAATCCCCCTCCACTTT	.	TRBJ1-6	TRBV5-6	.
CASSLSSEAFF	TGTGCCAGCAGTTTATCTTCTGAAGCTTTCTTT	.	TRBJ1-1	TRBV28	.
CASSSTGSPGSPLHF	TGTGCCAGCAGCTCTACAGGGAGCCCGGGTTCACCCCTCCACTTT	.	TRBJ1-6	TRBV7-9	.